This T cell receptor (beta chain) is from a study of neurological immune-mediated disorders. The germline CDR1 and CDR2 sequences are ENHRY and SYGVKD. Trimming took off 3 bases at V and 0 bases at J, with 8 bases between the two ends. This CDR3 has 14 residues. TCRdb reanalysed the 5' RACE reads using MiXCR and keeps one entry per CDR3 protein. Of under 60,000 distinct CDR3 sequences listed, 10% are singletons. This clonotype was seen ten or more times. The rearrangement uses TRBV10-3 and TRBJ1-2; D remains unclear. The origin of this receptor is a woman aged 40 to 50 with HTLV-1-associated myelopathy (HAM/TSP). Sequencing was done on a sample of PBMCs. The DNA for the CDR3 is TGTGCCATCAGTGATAAGTGGACTAACTATGGCTACACCTTC. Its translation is CAISDKWTNYGYTF.